This is a list of T cell receptor beta chains from one sample in a study of blood T cell repertoires in COVID-19. The assay was immunoSEQ multiplex PCR, and TCRdb's table has in-frame clones only and misses some. This table has some 400,000 clones, 75% to 90% appearing once. Sequenced: PBMCs or T cells enriched from blood (not recorded which). These receptors were taken from a man aged 25-40 years who had recovered from COVID-19. Each CDR3 is given with its conserved first and last residue. The D gene is left open where the match is weak. Some rows mark clone size as missing; the rest say once, few, many or name a class of expanded clone.

J | size | D | V | length | DNA | CDR3
TRBJ2-1 | NA | TRBD1 | TRBV5-4 | 13 | TGTGCCTCCCAGGACAGGGATGGCAATGAGCAGTTCTTC | CASQDRDGNEQFF
TRBJ2-2 | NA | NA | TRBV11-2 | 17 | TGTGCCAGCAGCTTAACCCCTCTGCGGCTGAACACCGGGGAGCTGTTTTTT | CASSLTPLRLNTGELFF
TRBJ1-3 | NA | TRBD1 | TRBV30 | 13 | TGTGCCTCGGACAGGGTTTCAGGAAACACCATATATTTT | CASDRVSGNTIYF
TRBJ2-1 | NA | NA | TRBV28 | 15 | TGTGCCAGCAGGATCGGGGGACCAGCCTACAATGAGCAGTTCTTC | CASRIGGPAYNEQFF
TRBJ2-1 | NA | NA | TRBV4-1 | 14 | TGCGCCGAGAGCGCCTGCCGCTCCTACAATGAGCAGTTCTTC | CAESACRSYNEQFF
TRBJ2-1 | NA | TRBD1 | TRBV19 | 15 | TGTGCCAGTAGTATAGTAAGGACAGGGTCCAATGAGCAGTTCTTC | CASSIVRTGSNEQFF
TRBJ2-5 | NA | NA | TRBV7-3 | 13 | TGTGCCAGCAGCTTCGGCTCGGGGGAGACCCAGTACTTC | CASSFGSGETQYF
TRBJ1-1 | NA | NA | TRBV14 | 13 | TGTGCCAGCAGCCAAGGCAGGTTGACTGAAGCTTTCTTT | CASSQGRLTEAFF
TRBJ2-1 | NA | NA | TRBV19 | 13 | TGTGCCAGTAGTTTGAGACATCTTAATGAGCAGTTCTTC | CASSLRHLNEQFF
TRBJ1-5 | once | TRBD1 | TRBV19 | 17 | TGTGCCAGTAGTAGTGGGACAGGGGGAGGTAGGAATCAGCCCCAGCATTTT | CASSSGTGGGRNQPQHF
TRBJ1-2 | NA | NA | TRBV5-1 | 14 | TGCGCCAGCAGGGGGACACTTGGGCGTTATGGCTACACCTTC | CASRGTLGRYGYTF
TRBJ2-7 | NA | TRBD1 | TRBV14 | 14 | TGTGCCAGCAGCCGGGGACAGGGCTCCTACGAGCAGTACTTC | CASSRGQGSYEQYF
TRBJ2-1 | once | TRBD2 | TRBV9 | 14 | TGTGCCAGCAGCGCCGGGACTAGCGGGTTAGAGCAGTTCTTC | CASSAGTSGLEQFF
TRBJ1-3 | NA | NA | TRBV12-2 | 17 | TGTGCAAGTCGCCCCCCCGGGGGAGACAGAGTAAGAAACACCATATATTTT | CASRPPGGDRVRNTIYF